These 30 T cell receptor beta chains were all obtained from the same sample, sequenced in a study of cytomegalovirus exposure and HLA in healthy donors. 13 Jbeta primers and 60 Vbeta primers were used for the PCR. Some clones are missing from TCRdb's copy, which holds only in-frame ones; the method was immunoSEQ multiplex PCR. Of about 200,000 clones in the sample, 80% to 85% were seen once. Sequencing input: PBMCs. The receptors stem from a woman aged 45 to 65 in good health and CMV-seropositive.

There are a few counts of this clone. J is TRBJ2-3 and V is TRBV2, with TRBD2 matching over 9 bases. Per the germline V gene, CDR1 is SNHLY and CDR2 is FYNNEI. CDR3 size: 17 residues. V gave up 2 bases and J gave up 8 bases; unmatched junction bases: 14. The CDR3 here is CASSELYSGGRGGTQYF. The CDR3 region has the DNA TGTGCCAGCAGTGAATTGTATAGCGGGGGCCGCGGAGGTACGCAGTATTTT.

V and J are TRBV11-2 and TRBJ2-1, with TRBD2 as a possible D gene (6 bases). Trimming left V 0 bases short and J 2 bases short, with 23 bases between. In germline, CDR1 is SGHAT, CDR2 FQNNGV. CDR3 length equals 20 residues. CDR3 in DNA: TGTGCCAGCAGCTTAGAGGTTAGGCTAGCGAGCGGCCCCCCCTACAATGAGCAGTTCTTC. Its translation: CASSLEVRLASGPPYNEQFF.

The rearrangement links TRBV27 to TRBJ2-1, with 9 positions matching TRBD1. The V and J ends lost 2 bases and 1 base, in that order; junction bases with no gene match: 9. The CDR3 spans 18 residues. The germline V gene has CDR1 MNHEY and CDR2 SMNVEV (reference sequence). CDR3 in DNA: TGTGCCAGCAGTTTAGCCTACCCCGGGACAGGGTCCTACAATGAGCAGTTCTTC. Amino acids: CASSLAYPGTGSYNEQFF.

The rearrangement joins TRBV19 to TRBJ2-1, with D uncertain. Germline V lookup: CDR1 LNHDA, CDR2 SQIVND (reference sequence). This CDR3 comprises 11 residues. V shed 3 bases and J shed 13 bases, with 10 bases lying between them. The CDR3 sequence is CASSIESDQFF. DNA for the CDR3: TGTGCCAGTAGTATCGAGAGTGATCAGTTCTTC.

The chain couples TRBV28 to TRBJ1-4; TRBD1 is a possible D gene (5 bases). Germline V gene data show CDR1 as MDHEN and CDR2 as SYDVKM. The V gene lost 5 bases and the J gene lost 8 bases, with 9 bases spanning the gap. The CDR3 has 12 amino acids. CDR3 nucleotide sequence: TGTGCCAGCAGTGGGCCAGGGGAAAAACTGTTTTTT. Translation: CASSGPGEKLFF. The whole variable domain, remainder taken from reference TRBV28 and TRBJ1-4, is DVKVTQSSRYLVKRTGEKVFLECVQDMDHENMFWYRQDPGLGLRLIYFSYDVKMKEKGDIPEGYSVSREKKERFSLILESASTNQTSMYLCASSGPGEKLFFGSGTQLSVL.

The V and J genes are TRBV23-1 and TRBJ2-3; 7 bases align to TRBD1. TRBV23-1 falls under the ORF class, with uncertain function. CDR3 length equals 16 residues. Trimming took 0 bases from V and 6 from J; bases not matched to a gene: 9. The CDR3 loop reads CASSQSRGPRRDTQYF. The CDR3 bases are TGCGCCAGCAGTCAATCGAGGGGGCCCCGAAGGGATACGCAGTATTTT.

V and J are TRBV6-5 and TRBJ1-5; D possibly corresponds to TRBD1 (6 bases). V was shortened by 5 bases and J by 4 bases, with 12 bases between the two germline ends. The CDR3 has 14 amino acids. The germline CDR1 and CDR2 sequences are MNHEY and SVGAGI. The DNA of the CDR3 is TGTGCCAGCAGTCCTGGGAGGGGGAATCAGCCCCAGCATTTT. Amino acids: CASSPGRGNQPQHF.

The gene calls are TRBV7-2 and TRBJ2-7, with 10 bases aligning to TRBD1. The CDR3 has 14 amino acids. Germline V gives CDR1 SGHTA, CDR2 FQGNSA. Trimming took 3 bases from V and 6 from J; bases not matched to a gene: 5. CDR3 region: CASSLDRGRGEQYF. CDR3 sequence (DNA): TGTGCCAGCAGCTTGGACAGGGGGAGAGGCGAGCAGTACTTC.

For this clone: The sample has other DNA sequences that encode this CDR3 too. The chain has TRBV10-1 and TRBJ2-1; 10 bases fit TRBD2. V trimming: 3 bases; J trimming: 13 bases; junction bases outside the gene matches: 9. Germline CDR1 reads WNHNN; CDR2 reads SYGVQD (reference sequence). The CDR3 runs 14 residues. The CDR3 spells CASSESSGSLEQFF. As DNA, the CDR3 is TGCGCCAGCAGTGAATCTAGCGGGAGTCTTGAACAGTTCTTC.

The chain joins TRBV6-5 to TRBJ1-1, with a possible D match to TRBD1 (5 bases). This CDR3 has 14 residues. Germline V gene sequence: CDR1 MNHEY, CDR2 SVGAGI. With 6 bases removed from V and 1 base from J, the gap between germline ends came to 12 bases. The CDR3 nucleotides are TGTGCCAGCAGCCGCGGGGCGAAGAACACTGAAGCTTTCTTT. Amino acid sequence: CASSRGAKNTEAFF.

The rearrangement uses TRBV28 and TRBJ2-1, with 8 positions matching TRBD2. The germline gives CDR1 MDHEN, CDR2 SYDVKM. The CDR3 contains 15 residues. Unmatched junction bases numbered 6, after V lost 7 bases and J lost 1 base. In DNA, the CDR3 is TGTGCCAGCACGGCTAGCGGGTTTTCCTACAATGAGCAGTTCTTC. Translated, it gives CASTASGFSYNEQFF.

The J gene is TRBJ1-5, the V gene TRBV4-3, with D possibly being TRBD1 (5 bases). The V end lost 0 bases, the J end lost 6 bases, and 15 bases lay between the germline ends. The CDR3 contains 16 residues. Germline V CDR1 and CDR2: LGHNA, YSLEER. This CDR3 reads CASSQDLGGRGQPQHF. Written as DNA, the CDR3 is TGCGCCAGCAGCCAAGATCTGGGGGGGAGGGGTCAGCCCCAGCATTTT.

The genes are TRBV6-4 and TRBJ2-5; 8 bases are shared with TRBD1. The V gene's germline CDR1 is MRHNA and CDR2 SNTAGT. This CDR3 is 15 amino acids long. Trimming at V came to 7 bases and at J to 9 bases, leaving 16 bases not matched to a gene. CDR3 region: CASTLRDRLQRAQYF. CDR3 in DNA: TGTGCCAGCACTCTCCGGGACAGGCTGCAAAGGGCCCAGTACTTC.

In regard to this clone: The junction departs from germline at one end; a sequencing error may be responsible. The J gene is TRBJ2-6, the V gene TRBV5-6; D perhaps matches TRBD1 (5 bases). The CDR3 is 15 amino acids. Germline V gene sequence: CDR1 SGHDT, CDR2 YYEEEE. CDR3 in DNA: TGTGCCAGCAGCTTGTCCGGTGCTGGGGCCAACGGCCTGACTTTC. Residues: CASSLSGAGANGLTF.

The CDR3 region is CASSFGGPGMNTEAFF. The CDR3 DNA reads as TGTGCCAGCAGCTTCGGGGGGCCAGGCATGAACACTGAAGCTTTCTTT. The chain links TRBV11-2 to TRBJ1-1; maybe TRBD1 (6 bases). CDR1 and CDR2 from the germline V gene are SGHAT and FQNNGV. The CDR3 has 16 amino acids. Trimming removed 3 bases from V and 0 bases from J, with 14 bases in between.

The rearrangement uses TRBV19 and TRBJ1-4, with TRBD1 matching 7 bases. CDR1 is LNHDA and CDR2 is SQIVND in the germline V gene (reference sequence). This CDR3 is built from 19 residues. V lost 0 bases and J lost 0; bases outside the gene matches: 10. The CDR3 DNA reads as TGTGCCAGTAGTATAGAACGGACAGGCGGTGGGGCAACTAATGAAAAACTGTTTTTT. Translated, it gives CASSIERTGGGATNEKLFF.

The V and J genes are TRBV7-9 and TRBJ2-5; the match to TRBD2 covers 13 bases. The CDR3 is 15 amino acids. V trimming: 5 bases; J trimming: 2 bases; junction bases outside the gene matches: 2. Germline CDR1 SEHNR, CDR2 FQNEAQ (reference sequence). The DNA for the CDR3 is TGTGCCAGCAGCCTGGGACTAGCGGGGCAAGAGACCCAGTACTTC. Translating gives CASSLGLAGQETQYF.

V usage is TRBV28 and J usage is TRBJ1-2; D is unresolved. CDR1 and CDR2 (germline): MDHEN, SYDVKM. Trimming took off 1 base at V and 8 bases at J, with 14 bases between the two ends. CDR3 length: 14 amino acids. The CDR3 is CASSLSSQRGGYTF. The CDR3 DNA reads as TGTGCCAGCAGTTTATCCTCCCAAAGAGGGGGCTACACCTTC.

The chain couples TRBV19 to TRBJ2-3; D possibly corresponds to TRBD1 (5 bases). V shed 3 bases and J shed 4 bases, with 11 bases lying between them. Germline V gene data show CDR1 as LNHDA and CDR2 as SQIVND (reference sequence). The CDR3 has 14 amino acids. CDR3 in amino acids: CASSIGRAADTQYF. The CDR3 DNA sequence: TGTGCCAGTAGTATTGGCAGGGCCGCAGATACGCAGTATTTT.

The chain carries TRBV25-1 and TRBJ2-1; 7 positions agree with TRBD2. The V segment lost 2 bases and the J segment 6 bases; nucleotides outside the gene matches: 10. Looked up from germline, CDR1 is MGHDK and CDR2 is SYGVNS. The CDR3 length is 16 residues. CDR3 nucleotide sequence: TGTGCCAGCAGTGAAAGGGGCGGGAGTGGGGGCAATGAGCAGTTCTTC. This translates into CASSERGGSGGNEQFF. Full variable domain (remainder filled in from reference TRBV25-1 and TRBJ2-1): EADIYQTPRYLVIGTGKKITLECSQTMGHDKMYWYQQDPGMELHLIHYSYGVNSTEKGDLSSESTVSRIRTEHFPLTLESARPSHTSQYLCASSERGGSGGNEQFFGPGTRLTVL.

V is TRBV6-4 and J is TRBJ2-2; 11 positions agree with TRBD2. This CDR3 has 15 amino acids. Germline assignment: CDR1 MRHNA and CDR2 SNTAGT. Trimming removed 3 bases from V and 5 bases from J; junction bases left unmatched: 2. CDR3 in DNA: TGTGCCAGCAGTGAACGGACTAGCGGGACCGGGGAGCTGTTTTTT. Protein product: CASSERTSGTGELFF.

In this sample, this clone turned up a few times. This chain links TRBV28 with TRBJ2-7; maybe TRBD2 (6 bases). The CDR3 is made up of 14 amino acids. V shed 5 bases and J shed 7 bases, with 18 bases lying between them. CDR1 is MDHEN, CDR2 SYDVKM, per germline. Written as DNA, the CDR3 is TGTGCCAGCAGTCCCACCCTTGCGGGAAGAGAGCAGTACTTC. It specifies CASSPTLAGREQYF.

The chain recombines TRBV4-3 with TRBJ2-7; 12 bases are a match to TRBD1. With V trimmed by 0 bases and J by 8 bases, 5 bases remained unmatched. CDR1 and CDR2 from the germline V gene are LGHNA and YSLEER. The CDR3 totals 15 residues. CDR3 bases: TGCGCCAGCAGCCAAGAATGGGGACAGGGGGCAAAGCAGTACTTC. It yields the protein CASSQEWGQGAKQYF.

The rearrangement joins TRBV6-5 to TRBJ1-1; 9 bases map to TRBD1. The CDR3 consists of 14 residues. CDR1 and CDR2 from the germline V gene are MNHEY and SVGAGI. The V gene end was trimmed by 8 bases and the J gene end by 2 bases; junction bases not matched to a gene: 6. This CDR3 is CASQLTGGNTEAFF. Written as DNA, the CDR3 is TGTGCCAGCCAACTGACAGGGGGAAACACTGAAGCTTTCTTT.

V usage is TRBV7-6 and J usage is TRBJ2-1; D unclear. V was pared by 0 bases and J by 6 bases, with 15 bases between. This CDR3 is built from 16 residues. The germline CDR1 and CDR2 sequences are SGHVS and FNYEAQ. In DNA form, the CDR3 reads TGTGCCAGCAGCTTAGCACAGTCTCGTCTATCCAATGAGCAGTTCTTC. This encodes CASSLAQSRLSNEQFF.

The CDR3 spells CASSSRSGTDTGELFF. CDR3 DNA sequence: TGTGCCAGCAGCTCACGATCCGGGACAGACACCGGGGAGCTGTTTTTT. The chain uses TRBV7-2 and TRBJ2-2; 7 bases are a match to TRBD1. Per the germline V gene, CDR1 is SGHTA and CDR2 is FQGNSA. This CDR3 region has 16 residues. V was pared by 4 bases and J by 3 bases, with 8 bases of the junction left unmatched.

V is TRBV19 and J is TRBJ1-2; TRBD1 aligns across 7 bases. Germline V CDR1 and CDR2: LNHDA, SQIVND (reference sequence). V was pared by 5 bases and J by 0 bases, with 6 bases of the junction left unmatched. This CDR3 has 15 amino acids. This CDR3 is CASSDTGAANYGYTF. The CDR3 bases are TGTGCCAGTAGTGACACAGGGGCAGCTAACTATGGCTACACCTTC.

V gene TRBV23-1 combines with J gene TRBJ1-5, with 7 positions matching TRBD1. TRBV23-1 is identified as an open reading frame with a role that is uncertain. The CDR3 contains 15 residues. The V and J ends lost 3 bases and 5 bases, in that order; junction bases with no gene match: 7. The DNA for the CDR3 is TGCGCCAGCAGTCAGGCCCGACAGGGCGATCAGCCCCAGCATTTT. This sequence encodes CASSQARQGDQPQHF.

The genes are TRBV10-1 and TRBJ1-3; D is unresolved. Trimming stripped 10 bases from V and 1 base from J, with 5 bases between. Per germline, CDR1 WNHNN and CDR2 SYGVQD (reference sequence). The CDR3 is made up of 11 amino acids. The CDR3 reads CATRSGNTIYF. In nucleotides, the CDR3 is TGCGCCACCCGGTCTGGAAACACCATATATTTT.

This chain links TRBV2 with TRBJ2-7, with D possibly being TRBD2 (5 bases). V lost 7 bases and J 3 bases, leaving 16 bases between the germline ends. In germline, CDR1 is SNHLY, CDR2 FYNNEI. This CDR3 contains 14 residues. The CDR3 reads CASNRGQGNYEQYF. The CDR3 DNA sequence: TGTGCCAGCAACCGCGGGCAAGGGAACTACGAGCAGTACTTC.